The entry below describes one T cell receptor (beta chain). Its antigen is not known. Data came from immunoSEQ multiplex PCR; TCRdb stores just in-frame clones and leaves some out. The sample lists 2 million to 2.5 million clones; 90% to 97% were seen once. Trimming cost V 0 bases and J 7 bases; bases outside gene matches: 8. CDR1 and CDR2 (germline): SGHRS, YFSETQ. The CDR3 sequence is 16 residues long. The record originates from a study of shared clonotypes between healthy human individuals. The CD4+ fraction was divided into a CD45RA+ naive subset and a CD45RA-negative memory subset. Study-level findings and limits: Naive subsets, compared against memory subsets, generally had larger estimated richness values.

The chain has TRBV5-1 and TRBJ2-7, with 12 bases lining up with TRBD2. The TCR comes from a man between 18 and 35 years old in good health. Sequencing was performed on naive CD4+ T cells sorted from blood. The subset denotes: CD45RA+ positively selected. The DNA for the CDR3 is TGCGCCAGCAGCTTGGTTCTAGCGGGAGGGCCGCGGGAGCAGTACTTC. Its translation: CASSLVLAGGPREQYF.